This TCR beta chain was sequenced during a study of glioma-infiltrating T cells. Regarding the study as a whole: Gliomas, especially low-grade, showed above-expected tissue-blood divergence; non-neoplastic patients showed below.

Germline loops: CDR1 SEHNR, CDR2 FQNEAQ (reference sequence). The CDR3 is 12 residues long. V was pared by 3 bases and J by 7 bases, with 9 bases between. Using RNA template, CDR3s of TCR alpha and beta were amplified with iRepertoire arm-PCR. TCRdb re-called the multiplex PCR reads through MiXCR, storing one row per CDR3 protein. The sample shows fewer than 55,000 distinct CDR3 sequences, 20% to 25% of them seen only once. This clonotype occurred many times. Its antigen is still unknown. Sequenced sample: glioma tissue, nonneoplastic brain tissue, or PBMCs (not recorded which). This rearrangement joins TRBV7-9 to TRBJ1-2; no definite D call. The sequence derives from a human donor with low-grade glioma or glioblastoma, undergoing nonglioma brain surgery, or in good health (not recorded which). CDR3 DNA: TGTGCCAGCAGCTTCGAAACTACTGGCTACACCTTC. It is translated as CASSFETTGYTF.